A single sample is the source of the 14 T cell receptor beta chains below, sequenced in a study of beta chain features in type 1 diabetes. All of the isolated RNA was reverse transcribed, so expressed TCRB transcripts were sequenced. TCRdb keeps only in-frame clones here, not all; method: immunoSEQ multiplex PCR. The sample records fewer than 200,000 clones, about 13% being singletons. The sequenced sample was central memory CD4+ T cells from blood. The origin of the receptors is a woman under 30 in good health.

This clone came up a few times. This rearrangement joins TRBV30 to TRBJ2-3, with D hard to call. Germline CDR1 GTSNPN, CDR2 SVGIG (reference sequence). The CDR3 sequence is 14 residues long. V was clipped by 4 bases and J by 3 bases, with 14 bases between them. CDR3 sequence reads: CAWTQAPTTDTQYF. The DNA of the CDR3 is TGTGCCTGGACTCAGGCCCCGACAACAGATACGCAGTATTTT.

This clone showed up just a few times. The chain links TRBV5-1 to TRBJ2-7; TRBD1 is a possible D gene (6 bases). Germline V gives CDR1 SGHRS, CDR2 YFSETQ. The V and J ends lost 4 bases and 0 bases respectively, with 23 bases between them. This CDR3 is built from 18 residues. The CDR3 nucleotides are TGCGCCAGCAGCGTTACCTACCTTCCACAGGGCACCTCCTACGAGCAGTACTTC. It yields the protein CASSVTYLPQGTSYEQYF.

V is TRBV5-1 and J is TRBJ2-5; maybe TRBD2 (5 bases). V was shortened by 4 bases and J by 3 bases, with 25 bases between the two germline ends. CDR1 is SGHRS and CDR2 is YFSETQ in the germline V gene. CDR3 length equals 18 residues. For the CDR3, the DNA is TGCGCCAGCAGCCCGGGGATCCAGTCTTATACGATCGAAGAGACCCAGTACTTC. Protein: CASSPGIQSYTIEETQYF.

The chain uses TRBV27 and TRBJ2-7, with 12 bases aligning to TRBD2. In germline, CDR1 is MNHEY, CDR2 SMNVEV (reference sequence). V shed 2 bases, J shed 7 bases, and the junction held 6 bases outside the gene matches. The CDR3 is 15 residues long. The chain's CDR3 is CASSLLAGGPREQYF. CDR3 in DNA: TGTGCCAGCAGTTTACTAGCGGGAGGGCCGAGGGAGCAGTACTTC.

There are a few counts of this clone. As DNA, the CDR3 is TGTGCCAGCAGTGTACAGTTTCATAGCAATCAGCCCCAGCATTTT. Amino acid sequence: CASSVQFHSNQPQHF. The V gene is TRBV2, the J gene TRBJ1-5; no firm D call. This CDR3 contains 15 residues. CDR1 and CDR2 (germline): SNHLY, FYNNEI. The ends were cut back, 4 bases at V and 0 bases at J, with 10 bases in the middle.

This clone was observed a few times. The V call is TRBV7-3, the J call TRBJ2-5, with a possible D match to TRBD1 (6 bases). The CDR3 covers 17 residues. Germline V gene sequence: CDR1 SGHTA, CDR2 FQGTGA. Trimming stripped 2 bases from V and 2 bases from J, with 18 bases between. Here the CDR3 reads CASSLGGQLTFQETQYF. For the CDR3, the DNA is TGTGCCAGCAGCTTAGGTGGACAGCTCACTTTTCAAGAGACCCAGTACTTC.

This clone was found a few times. The CDR3 nucleotides read TGCAGCGTTGACGGCCTAGCGGGGGGAGTAGGACAGTATTTT. It yields the protein CSVDGLAGGVGQYF. The J gene is TRBJ2-3, the V gene TRBV29-1, with 11 bases aligning to TRBD2. There are 14 residues in the CDR3. CDR1 and CDR2 (germline): SQVTM, ANQGSEA. Trimming removed 3 bases from V and 12 bases from J; junction bases left unmatched: 11.

This clone was detected only a few times. The rearrangement uses TRBV5-4 and TRBJ1-4, with 7 bases matching TRBD1. J was trimmed by 8 bases and V by 4 bases; bases with no gene match: 11. CDR3 length equals 15 residues. The germline gives CDR1 SGHNT, CDR2 YYREEE (reference sequence). CDR3 nucleotides: TGTGCCAGCAGCGATTCACAGGGGTTGGCAGAAAAACTGTTTTTT. It encodes CASSDSQGLAEKLFF.

The V call is TRBV29-1, the J call TRBJ2-3; a weak D match, TRBD2 (5 bases). V dropped 2 bases and J dropped 2 bases, with 11 bases sitting between them. The CDR3 runs 14 residues. The germline CDR1 and CDR2 sequences are SQVTM and ANQGSEA. CDR3 in DNA: TGCAGCGTTGAACTAGGCCTAGCCACAGATACGCAGTATTTT. Amino acid sequence: CSVELGLATDTQYF.

This clone came up a few times. This chain uses TRBV5-1 with TRBJ1-1, with TRBD1 matching 9 bases. The germline CDR1 and CDR2 sequences are SGHRS and YFSETQ. This CDR3 has 14 residues. J was trimmed by 5 bases and V by 4 bases; bases with no gene match: 6. The CDR3 is CASSVGQGRTEAFF. For the CDR3, the DNA is TGCGCCAGCAGCGTAGGACAGGGGAGGACTGAAGCTTTCTTT.

This clone occurred a few times. The rearrangement links TRBV18 to TRBJ1-5; 7 nucleotides line up with TRBD1. J lost 10 bases, V lost 3 bases, and 6 bases had no gene match. This CDR3 is built from 13 residues. The germline V gene has CDR1 KGHSH and CDR2 LQKENI. CDR3 sequence: CASSPDTGDPQHF. CDR3 DNA sequence: TGTGCCAGCTCACCCGATACAGGGGATCCCCAGCATTTT. The full variable domain, with the rest looked up from reference TRBV18 and TRBJ1-5, is NAGVMQNPRHLVRRRGQEARLRCSPMKGHSHVYWYRQLPEEGLKFMVYLQKENIIDESGMPKERFSAEFPKEGPSILRIQQVVRGDSAAYFCASSPDTGDPQHFGDGTRLSIL.

This clone was observed many times. The chain has TRBV28 and TRBJ1-3, with 10 bases matching TRBD1. Losses at the gene ends were 3 bases for V and 4 bases for J; bases not matched to a gene: 9. Germline loops: CDR1 MDHEN, CDR2 SYDVKM. The CDR3 loop spans 17 amino acids. CDR3 in amino acids: CASSFPSTGGLGNTIYF. The DNA of the CDR3 is TGTGCCAGCAGTTTCCCCTCGACAGGGGGCCTGGGAAACACCATATATTTT.

The chain carries TRBV18 and TRBJ2-3; 12 bases agree with TRBD2. CDR3 size: 16 residues. The germline V gene has CDR1 KGHSH and CDR2 LQKENI. The J segment lost 5 bases and the V segment lost 2 bases, leaving 5 bases of the junction unmatched. The CDR3 nucleotides are TGTGCCAGCTCACCATCGTCTAGCGGGAGGGGAGATACGCAGTATTTT. Its translation is CASSPSSSGRGDTQYF.

This clone was detected a few times. The chain carries TRBV5-1 and TRBJ2-2, with 8 bases fitting TRBD1. The CDR3 is made up of 16 amino acids. V trimming: 4 bases; J trimming: 6 bases; junction bases outside the gene matches: 11. Germline V gives CDR1 SGHRS, CDR2 YFSETQ. The CDR3 is CASSPYRGDSSGELFF. CDR3 in DNA: TGCGCCAGCAGCCCTTACAGGGGGGATTCGTCCGGGGAGCTGTTTTTT.